Sequencing of this T cell receptor (beta chain) was carried out in a study of CD8 T cells in Susac syndrome. Reverse transcription of 0.5 to 1 ug RNA was carried out with random hexamers. TCRdb analysed the immunoSEQ multiplex PCR reads with MiXCR anew, one entry per CDR3 protein. The sample gives some 170,000 distinct CDR3 sequences, approximately 94% of which show up once; 0.085% to 0.13% is in the top ten. Trimming pared 4 bases from V and 3 bases from J, leaving 19 bases between. Germline V gene data show CDR1 as DFQATT and CDR2 as SNEGSKA (reference sequence). The CDR3 sequence is 15 residues long. TEMRA cells were FACS-enriched, with CD8+ and CD4+ T cells isolated negatively.

Sample: CD4+ T cells from PBMCs. This receptor was taken from a human donor in good health. The V call is TRBV20-1, the J call TRBJ2-7; D could derive from TRBD1 or TRBD2 (5 bases each). CDR3 region: CSATPPGLGGYEQYF. As DNA, the CDR3 is TGCAGTGCTACCCCACCGGGGCTTGGGGGCTACGAGCAGTACTTC.